These T cell receptor beta chains were read from a single sample in a study of cytomegalovirus exposure and HLA in healthy donors. Repertoires were generated with immunoSEQ multiplex PCR, while TCRdb's copy carries only in-frame clones and drops some. The sample totals about 200,000 clones. Sequenced input: PBMCs. Receptors were obtained from a woman in her twenties or thirties in good health and CMV-seropositive. Each CDR3 is given with its conserved first and last residue. A D gene is named only where the DNA matches it firmly.

CASSQSNTGELFF TGTGCCAGCAGCCAATCAAACACCGGGGAGCTGTTTTTT TRBJ2-2 . TRBV11-2
CASSLAASGGTNYGYTF TGTGCCAGCAGTTTAGCTGCGAGCGGGGGTACTAACTATGGCTACACCTTC TRBJ1-2 . TRBV27
CASSAGTSGVMGQYF TGTGCCAGCAGCGCCGGGACTAGCGGTGTCATGGGGCAGTACTTC TRBJ2-7 TRBD2 TRBV9
CASSLGISDTQYF TGTGCCAGCTCACTCGGGATTTCGGATACGCAGTATTTT TRBJ2-3 . TRBV18
CAWSTGTGSSNQPQHF TGTGCCTGGAGTACGGGGACAGGTTCTAGCAATCAGCCCCAGCATTTT TRBJ1-5 TRBD1 TRBV30
CASSPRGQLNEKLFF TGTGCCAGCAGTCCCCGGGGACAGTTAAATGAAAAACTGTTTTTT TRBJ1-4 TRBD1 TRBV6-1
CASSPLIKPGLASYEQYF TGTGCCAGCAGCCCACTGATTAAGCCGGGACTAGCGAGCTACGAGCAGTACTTC TRBJ2-7 TRBD2 TRBV7-2
CAIRRGGGNEQFF TGTGCCATCAGGCGTGGGGGGGGCAATGAGCAGTTCTTC TRBJ2-1 TRBD2 TRBV10-3
CASNLRQGFLRPQHF TGTGCCAGCAACCTACGACAGGGGTTCCTTAGGCCCCAGCATTTT TRBJ1-5 TRBD1 TRBV27
CASSLTHRVETQYF TGTGCCAGCAGCTTAACCCACAGGGTAGAGACCCAGTACTTC TRBJ2-5 . TRBV7-6
CASSYVGLREQFF TGTGCCAGCAGCTACGTGGGGCTCAGGGAGCAGTTCTTC TRBJ2-1 . TRBV7-8
CASSTGQGANTGELFF TGTGCCAGCAGCACGGGACAGGGCGCTAACACCGGGGAGCTGTTTTTT TRBJ2-2 TRBD1 TRBV9
CATSRAQLKDTQYF TGTGCCACCAGCAGAGCTCAACTAAAAGATACGCAGTATTTT TRBJ2-3 . TRBV15
CASSSGQDYSPLHF TGCGCCAGCAGCTCCGGACAGGATTATTCACCCCTCCACTTT TRBJ1-6 TRBD1 TRBV5-1
CASSVRGHRSGSGNTIYF TGTGCCAGCAGCGTCAGAGGACACCGGAGTGGCTCTGGAAACACCATATATTTT TRBJ1-3 . TRBV9
CASSSLRGNRVFTDTQYF TGCGCCAGCAGCTCCCTCCGAGGGAACAGAGTTTTCACAGATACGCAGTATTTT TRBJ2-3 . TRBV10-1
CASSPTGQGSSGNTIYF TGTGCCAGCTCACCCACGGGACAGGGGAGCTCTGGAAACACCATATATTTT TRBJ1-3 TRBD1 TRBV18
CASSLFGGTNTGELFF TGTGCCAGCAGTTTATTCGGGGGAACGAACACCGGGGAGCTGTTTTTT TRBJ2-2 . TRBV27
CASTSGSLNEQFF TGTGCCAGCACTAGCGGGAGTCTAAATGAGCAGTTCTTC TRBJ2-1 TRBD2 TRBV28
CASSQEDPADTQYF TGCGCCAGCAGCCAGGAGGACCCCGCAGATACGCAGTATTTT TRBJ2-3 . TRBV4-3
CASSSREFTAHEQYF TGTGCCAGCAGCTCCCGGGAGTTTACGGCTCACGAGCAGTACTTC TRBJ2-7 . TRBV13
CASDSQGGEQYF TGTGCCAGCGACTCACAGGGGGGCGAGCAGTACTTC TRBJ2-7 TRBD1 TRBV2
CASSYSPGQGALGYTF TGTGCCAGCAGTTACTCGCCGGGACAGGGGGCGCTGGGCTACACCTTC TRBJ1-2 TRBD1 TRBV6-5
CASSPDRAFGYTF TGTGCCAGCTCCCCGGACAGGGCCTTTGGCTACACCTTC TRBJ1-2 TRBD1 TRBV18
CASSRREGVGKNTEAFF TGCGCCAGCAGCCGAAGGGAGGGCGTCGGTAAGAACACTGAAGCTTTCTTT TRBJ1-1 . TRBV4-1
CASSPRGGTETQYF TGTGCCAGCAGCCCGCGGGGGGGGACCGAGACCCAGTACTTC TRBJ2-5 TRBD2 TRBV27
CAISELEADCSNQPQHF TGTGCCATCAGTGAGTTGGAAGCAGACTGTAGCAATCAGCCCCAGCATTTT TRBJ1-5 . TRBV10-3
CASSLATATGNEQFF TGTGCCAGCAGCTTAGCGACAGCCACGGGCAATGAGCAGTTCTTC TRBJ2-1 . TRBV7-9
CASSTTGKADTEAFF TGTGCCAGCAGTACCACGGGGAAAGCGGACACTGAAGCTTTCTTT TRBJ1-1 . TRBV6-4
CASSNPGGRGGYTF TGTGCCAGCAGTAATCCAGGGGGTAGGGGTGGCTACACCTTC TRBJ1-2 TRBD1 TRBV6-5
CASRKPAGGDTGELFF TGTGCCAGCCGAAAGCCAGCGGGGGGGGACACCGGGGAGCTGTTTTTT TRBJ2-2 TRBD2 TRBV11-2